These 28 T cell receptor beta chains originate from one sample sequenced in a study of blood T cell repertoires in COVID-19. TCRdb's copy holds only in-frame clones and misses some; the assay was immunoSEQ multiplex PCR. The data hold around 190,000 clones, with around 80% observed a single time. Sequenced sample: peripheral blood. These TCRs come from a human donor in a cohort sampled during active COVID-19.

The chain carries TRBV7-2 and TRBJ2-5, with D possibly TRBD2 on 5 matching bases. This CDR3 is built from 14 residues. Trimming cost V 5 bases and J 5 bases, with 15 bases left between them. Germline V CDR1 and CDR2: SGHTA, FQGNSA. CDR3 amino acids: CASSPSAGYETQYF. The CDR3 nucleotides read TGTGCCAGCAGCCCAAGTGCGGGTTATGAGACCCAGTACTTC.

The J gene is TRBJ2-2, the V gene TRBV27; 16 bases are shared with TRBD2. Trimming took 3 bases from V and 0 from J; bases not matched to a gene: 7. The CDR3 covers 20 residues. Per germline, CDR1 MNHEY and CDR2 SMNVEV (reference sequence). CDR3 sequence reads: CASSFLRGTSGRANTGELFF. In DNA, the CDR3 is TGTGCCAGCAGTTTCTTACGGGGGACTAGCGGGAGGGCGAACACCGGGGAGCTGTTTTTT.

The rearrangement links TRBV11-3 to TRBJ2-3; 16 bases map to TRBD2. The CDR3 totals 18 residues. After removal of 0 bases from V and 1 base from J, the junction contained 1 base not matched to a gene. Germline CDR1 and CDR2: SGHNT and YENEEA. The CDR3 here is CASSLEGTSGRGTDTQYF. CDR3 DNA: TGTGCCAGCAGCTTAGAAGGGACTAGCGGGAGGGGCACAGATACGCAGTATTTT.

V gene TRBV27 combines with J gene TRBJ1-5; 10 nucleotides agree with TRBD1. Germline trimming cut 5 bases from V and 3 bases from J; bases unmatched to any gene: 10. CDR1 MNHEY and CDR2 SMNVEV come from the germline V gene (reference sequence). The CDR3 runs 17 residues. The CDR3 region has the DNA TGTGCCAGCAGTCCGCTCGGGACAGGGGCCACCAATCAGCCCCAGCATTTT. It codes for CASSPLGTGATNQPQHF.

V is TRBV28 and J is TRBJ1-3; D perhaps matches TRBD1 (5 bases). Trimming left V 4 bases short and J 4 bases short, with 11 bases between. The germline CDR1 and CDR2 sequences are MDHEN and SYDVKM. The CDR3 length is 14 residues. CDR3 bases: TGTGCCAGCAGTTCTTCAGGGTCCGGAAACACCATATATTTT. Protein: CASSSSGSGNTIYF.

The chain couples TRBV5-1 to TRBJ2-7; TRBD2 might be the D (6 bases). V shed 5 bases and J shed 2 bases, with 11 bases lying between them. The CDR3 has 13 residues. Germline V gene data show CDR1 as SGHRS and CDR2 as YFSETQ. CDR3 residues: CASSYSGTYEQYF. The CDR3 nucleotides read TGCGCCAGCAGTTATAGCGGTACCTACGAGCAGTACTTC.

The chain combines TRBV28 with TRBJ2-7, with 7 bases aligning to TRBD2. V was pared by 6 bases and J by 6 bases, with 17 bases of the junction left unmatched. Germline V gene sequence: CDR1 MDHEN, CDR2 SYDVKM. The CDR3 runs to 16 residues. The CDR3: CASRPSLASGLSEQYF. The CDR3 bases are TGTGCCAGCAGGCCCTCTCTCGCTAGCGGCCTCTCCGAGCAGTACTTC. Full variable domain (rest looked up from reference TRBV28 and TRBJ2-7): DVKVTQSSRYLVKRTGEKVFLECVQDMDHENMFWYRQDPGLGLRLIYFSYDVKMKEKGDIPEGYSVSREKKERFSLILESASTNQTSMYLCASRPSLASGLSEQYFGPGTRLTVT.

V is TRBV4-2 and J is TRBJ2-5; 8 bases align to TRBD1. With 2 bases clipped from V and 2 bases from J, the junction kept 4 bases outside the gene matches. Germline CDR1 and CDR2: LGHNA and YNFKEQ. There are 15 residues in the CDR3. DNA of the CDR3: TGTGCCAGCAGCCAAAAGGACAGGGCACAAGAGACCCAGTACTTC. This codes for CASSQKDRAQETQYF.

J is TRBJ1-2 and V is TRBV30; D is undetermined. CDR1 and CDR2 from the germline V gene are GTSNPN and SVGIG (reference sequence). With 3 bases removed from V and 6 bases from J, the gap between germline ends came to 11 bases. CDR3 length equals 12 residues. The CDR3 loop is CAWRGWSDGYTF. DNA of the CDR3: TGTGCCTGGAGGGGCTGGTCGGATGGCTACACCTTC.

The gene calls are TRBV5-1 and TRBJ2-7, with 7 bases that match TRBD2. V lost 3 bases and J lost 2; bases outside the gene matches: 5. This CDR3 contains 14 residues. The germline CDR1 and CDR2 sequences are SGHRS and YFSETQ. CDR3 loop: CASSSVAGAYEQYF. DNA of the CDR3: TGCGCCAGCAGCTCCGTAGCGGGCGCCTACGAGCAGTACTTC. Based on the CDR3 plus reference TRBV5-1 and TRBJ2-7, the full variable domain is KAGVTQTPRYLIKTRGQQVTLSCSPISGHRSVSWYQQTPGQGLQFLFEYFSETQRNKGNFPGRFSGRQFSNSRSEMNVSTLELGDSALYLCASSSVAGAYEQYFGPGTRLTVT.

This clone has a count of ten or more. The chain is built from TRBV2 and TRBJ1-5; possible D gene TRBD1, 6 bases. The V end was cut by 6 bases, the J end by 7 bases, with 19 bases between. Germline CDR1 reads SNHLY; CDR2 reads FYNNEI. The CDR3 extends over 15 amino acids. The CDR3 sequence is CASRTGGVSGQPQHF. The DNA of the CDR3 is TGTGCCAGCAGAACGGGGGGCGTTTCAGGACAGCCCCAGCATTTT.

The CDR3 sequence is CATSTGGRNEQFF. The DNA for the CDR3 is TGTGCCACCTCTACCGGCGGGAGGAATGAGCAGTTCTTC. The J gene is TRBJ2-1, the V gene TRBV24-1; 8 bases are a match to TRBD2. The V and J ends lost 9 bases and 7 bases, in that order; junction bases with no gene match: 7. Germline loops: CDR1 KGHDR, CDR2 SFDVKD. This CDR3 spans 13 amino acids.

V and J are TRBV3-1 (or the pseudogene TRBV3-2) and TRBJ2-1; 13 bases fit TRBD2. Per germline, CDR1 LGHDT and CDR2 YNNKEL (reference sequence). The V and J ends lost 7 bases and 1 base, in that order; junction bases with no gene match: 4. This CDR3 contains 16 residues. DNA for the CDR3: TGTGCCAGCACCGAGACTAGCGGGAGGTCCTACAATGAGCAGTTCTTC. It translates to CASTETSGRSYNEQFF.

The V call is TRBV7-9, the J call TRBJ1-1; 11 bases line up with TRBD1. CDR1 and CDR2 from the germline V gene are SEHNR and FQNEAQ (reference sequence). Unmatched junction bases numbered 5, after V lost 5 bases and J lost 0 bases. CDR3 length: 16 residues. CDR3 sequence (DNA): TGTGCCAGCAGCCCGCGGACAGGGGGCTTGAACACTGAAGCTTTCTTT. It yields the protein CASSPRTGGLNTEAFF.

The rearrangement joins TRBV6-5 to TRBJ2-1; D possibly corresponds to TRBD2 (6 bases). Trimming pared 6 bases from V and 7 bases from J, leaving 13 bases between. The germline CDR1 and CDR2 sequences are MNHEY and SVGAGI. This CDR3 comprises 13 residues. The CDR3 loop reads CASRRKGLNEQFF. The CDR3 DNA reads TGTGCCAGCAGACGAAAGGGACTTAATGAGCAGTTCTTC.

The gene calls are TRBV5-6 and TRBJ2-6; D is ambiguous. Germline V gene sequence: CDR1 SGHDT, CDR2 YYEEEE. V dropped 6 bases and J dropped 1 base, with 8 bases sitting between them. CDR3 size: 14 residues. The CDR3: CASILNSGANVLTF. The CDR3 DNA is TGTGCCAGCATCCTAAATTCTGGGGCCAACGTCCTGACTTTC. Full variable domain (remainder filled in from reference TRBV5-6 and TRBJ2-6): DAGVTQSPTHLIKTRGQQVTLRCSPKSGHDTVSWYQQALGQGPQFIFQYYEEEERQRGNFPDRFSGHQFPNYSSELNVNALLLGDSALYLCASILNSGANVLTFGAGSRLTVL.

This sequence joins TRBV5-5 and TRBJ1-2, with D uncertain. Trimming shortened V by 1 base and J by 1 base, and 8 bases separated the two germline ends. Germline CDR1 SGHKS, CDR2 YYEKEE (reference sequence). CDR3 length: 14 residues. Written as DNA, the CDR3 is TGTGCCAGCAGCTTGTGGGAGAGTAACTATGGCTACACCTTC. Translated: CASSLWESNYGYTF.

The rearrangement links TRBV2 to TRBJ2-7; 7 bases are a match to TRBD2. This CDR3 is 14 amino acids long. Germline assignment: CDR1 SNHLY and CDR2 FYNNEI. V lost 7 bases and J lost 3; bases outside the gene matches: 9. CDR3 loop: CASKLVGGNYEQYF. Written as DNA, the CDR3 is TGTGCCAGCAAGCTTGTGGGGGGGAACTACGAGCAGTACTTC.

This clone was picked up a small number of times. The CDR3 sequence is CASSLNTPSAGELFF. In DNA form, the CDR3 reads TGTGCCAGCAGCTTAAATACTCCGTCCGCCGGGGAGCTGTTTTTT. The chain employs TRBV7-2 and TRBJ2-2, with D uncertain. V was trimmed by 2 bases and J by 6 bases, leaving 13 bases between them. Looked up from germline, CDR1 is SGHTA and CDR2 is FQGNSA. This CDR3 spans 15 amino acids.

This rearrangement joins TRBV9 to TRBJ2-4; TRBD2 aligns across 15 bases. The J segment lost 6 bases and the V segment lost 4 bases, leaving 2 bases of the junction unmatched. The CDR3 consists of 15 residues. Germline loops: CDR1 SGDLS, CDR2 YYNGEE. This chain's CDR3 is CASSLGLAGGNIQYF. The CDR3 coding sequence is TGTGCCAGCAGCCTGGGACTAGCGGGAGGAAACATTCAGTACTTC.

The chain carries TRBV5-5 and TRBJ2-7; TRBD2 aligns across 8 bases. V trimming: 0 bases; J trimming: 5 bases; junction bases outside the gene matches: 10. Looked up from germline, CDR1 is SGHKS and CDR2 is YYEKEE (reference sequence). CDR3 length equals 16 residues. In nucleotides, the CDR3 is TGTGCCAGCAGCTTGGACAGCGGGAGAAGGAAGAACGAGCAGTACTTC. This sequence encodes CASSLDSGRRKNEQYF.

CDR3 sequence (DNA): TGTGCCAGCAGCCAAGAGGGGGCGGCTACCCAGCCCCAGCATTTT. It translates to CASSQEGAATQPQHF. The rearrangement uses TRBV4-2 and TRBJ1-5; D may be TRBD1 (6 bases). The CDR3 is 15 residues long. Per germline, CDR1 LGHNA and CDR2 YNFKEQ. Trimming took 0 bases from V and 7 from J, leaving 13 bases between them.

This clone occurred a few times. The chain carries TRBV28 and TRBJ2-7; 11 bases are a match to TRBD1. Losses at the gene ends were 6 bases for V and 4 bases for J; bases not matched to a gene: 11. This CDR3 is built from 16 residues. From germline, CDR1 is MDHEN and CDR2 SYDVKM. The CDR3 is CASSQPRTGGAYEQYF. The DNA of the CDR3 is TGTGCCAGCAGCCAACCCCGGACAGGGGGCGCTTACGAGCAGTACTTC.

This clone was observed once. This chain links TRBV10-2 with TRBJ1-6; TRBD1 matches 7 bases. Germline CDR1 WSHSY, CDR2 SAAADI. Trimming took 7 bases from V and 6 from J; bases not matched to a gene: 9. The CDR3 runs 15 residues. In DNA form, the CDR3 reads TGCGCCAGCAAATCGGGGGCAGGGGGTAATTCACCCCTCCACTTT. Translation: CASKSGAGGNSPLHF.

The genes are TRBV5-1 and TRBJ2-1, with TRBD2 matching 10 bases. Germline lookup yields CDR1 SGHRS and CDR2 YFSETQ. Germline trimming cut 5 bases from V and 0 bases from J; bases unmatched to any gene: 2. The CDR3 is 15 residues long. The CDR3 sequence: CASRAGGSSYNEQFF. CDR3 in DNA: TGCGCCAGCAGAGCGGGAGGGAGCTCCTACAATGAGCAGTTCTTC.

The CDR3 loop reads CASSLWGRGTEAFF. As DNA, the CDR3 is TGTGCCAGCAGTTTATGGGGGCGCGGTACTGAAGCTTTCTTT. The J gene is TRBJ1-1, the V gene TRBV6-5; D might be TRBD1 (6 bases). Looked up from germline, CDR1 is MNHEY and CDR2 is SVGAGI. The V gene lost 4 bases and the J gene lost 5 bases, with 14 bases spanning the gap. This CDR3 spans 14 amino acids.

This clone showed up just a few times. The chain is built from TRBV28 and TRBJ1-5; 9 bases fit TRBD1. This CDR3 has 15 amino acids. Losses at the gene ends were 5 bases for V and 5 bases for J; bases not matched to a gene: 7. CDR1 is MDHEN, CDR2 SYDVKM, per germline. CDR3 sequence: CASSPRTGAHQPQHF. The DNA for the CDR3 is TGTGCCAGCAGTCCCCGGACAGGGGCCCATCAGCCCCAGCATTTT.

This sequence joins TRBV7-9 and TRBJ2-7; 7 bases fit TRBD2. Losses at the gene ends were 10 bases for V and 6 bases for J; bases not matched to a gene: 15. CDR1 is SEHNR and CDR2 is FQNEAQ in the germline V gene (reference sequence). The CDR3 loop spans 14 amino acids. The CDR3, as DNA: TGTGCCACCCTGGCAACTGGGAGGGCTGGCGAGCAGTACTTC. Amino acids: CATLATGRAGEQYF.